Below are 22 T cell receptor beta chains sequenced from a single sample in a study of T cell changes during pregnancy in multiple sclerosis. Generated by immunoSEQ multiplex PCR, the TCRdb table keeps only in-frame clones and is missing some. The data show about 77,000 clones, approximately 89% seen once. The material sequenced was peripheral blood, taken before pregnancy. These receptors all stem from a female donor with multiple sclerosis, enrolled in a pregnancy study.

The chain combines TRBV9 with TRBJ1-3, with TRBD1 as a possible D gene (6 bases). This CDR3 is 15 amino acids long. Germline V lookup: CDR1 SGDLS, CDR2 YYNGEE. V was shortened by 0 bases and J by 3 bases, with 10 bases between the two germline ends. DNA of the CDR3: TGTGCCAGCAGCGTAGCTACAGGGATTGGAAACACCATATATTTT. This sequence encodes CASSVATGIGNTIYF.

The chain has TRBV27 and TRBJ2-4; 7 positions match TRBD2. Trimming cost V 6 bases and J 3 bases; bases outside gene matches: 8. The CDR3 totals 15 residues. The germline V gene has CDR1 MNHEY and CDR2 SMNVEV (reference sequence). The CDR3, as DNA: TGTGCCAGCAGCTCCCCTCGGGGGGTCAAAAACATTCAGTACTTC. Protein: CASSSPRGVKNIQYF.

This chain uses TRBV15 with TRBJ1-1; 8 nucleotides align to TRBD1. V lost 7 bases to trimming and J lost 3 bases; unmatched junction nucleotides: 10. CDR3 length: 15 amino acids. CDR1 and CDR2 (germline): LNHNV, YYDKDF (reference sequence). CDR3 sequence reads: CATKKGTGIYTEAFF. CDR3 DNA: TGTGCCACCAAAAAGGGGACAGGCATATACACTGAAGCTTTCTTT.

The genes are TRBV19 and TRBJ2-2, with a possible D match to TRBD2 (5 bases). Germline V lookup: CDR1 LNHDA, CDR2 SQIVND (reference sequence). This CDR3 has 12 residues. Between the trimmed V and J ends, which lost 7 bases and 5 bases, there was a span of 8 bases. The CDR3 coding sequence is TGTGCCAGTAACCGAGGGACCGGGGAGCTGTTTTTT. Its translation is CASNRGTGELFF. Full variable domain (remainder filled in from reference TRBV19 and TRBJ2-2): DGGITQSPKYLFRKEGQNVTLSCEQNLNHDAMYWYRQDPGQGLRLIYYSQIVNDFQKGDIAEGYSVSREKKESFPLTVTSAQKNPTAFYLCASNRGTGELFFGEGSRLTVL.

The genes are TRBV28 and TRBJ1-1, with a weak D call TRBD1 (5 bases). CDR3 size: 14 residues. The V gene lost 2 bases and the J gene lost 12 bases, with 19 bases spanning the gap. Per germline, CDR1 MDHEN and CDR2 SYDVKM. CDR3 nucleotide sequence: TGTGCCAGCAGTTTAGGGTTGGCGGGGACCGGAACTTTCTTT. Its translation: CASSLGLAGTGTFF.

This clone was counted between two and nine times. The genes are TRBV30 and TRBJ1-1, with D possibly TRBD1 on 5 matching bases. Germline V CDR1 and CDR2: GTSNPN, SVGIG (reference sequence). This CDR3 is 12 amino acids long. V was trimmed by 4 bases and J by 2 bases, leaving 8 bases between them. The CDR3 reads CAWTTGNTEAFF. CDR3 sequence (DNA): TGTGCCTGGACAACAGGTAACACTGAAGCTTTCTTT. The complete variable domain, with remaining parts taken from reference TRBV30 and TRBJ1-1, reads SQTIHQWPATLVQPVGSPLSLECTVEGTSNPNLYWYRQAAGRGLQLLFYSVGIGQISSEVPQNLSASRPQDRQFILSSKKLLLSDSGFYLCAWTTGNTEAFFGQGTRLTVV.

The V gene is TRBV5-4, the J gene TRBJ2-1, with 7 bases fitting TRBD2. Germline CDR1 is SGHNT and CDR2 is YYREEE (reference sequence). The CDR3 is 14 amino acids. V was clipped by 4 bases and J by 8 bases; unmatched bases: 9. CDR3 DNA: TGTGCCAGCAGCCCGGTGGGGACTATCCATGAGCAGTTCTTC. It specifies CASSPVGTIHEQFF.

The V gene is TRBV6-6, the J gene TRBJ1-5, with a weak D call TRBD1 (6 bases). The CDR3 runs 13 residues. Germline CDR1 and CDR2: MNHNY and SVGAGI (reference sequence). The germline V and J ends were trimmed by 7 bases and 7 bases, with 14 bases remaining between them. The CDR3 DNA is TGTGCCAGCACTGCAGGGGAGTACCAGCCCCAGCATTTT. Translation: CASTAGEYQPQHF.

CDR3 residues: CASSSLGLAETQYF. CDR3 coding DNA: TGTGCCAGCAGCTCCCTTGGACTAGCCGAGACCCAGTACTTC. This chain links TRBV7-2 with TRBJ2-5, with TRBD2 matching 8 bases. J gave up 5 bases and V 4 bases, and 6 bases lay outside the gene matches. The CDR3 extends over 14 amino acids. CDR1 SGHTA and CDR2 FQGNSA come from the germline V gene.

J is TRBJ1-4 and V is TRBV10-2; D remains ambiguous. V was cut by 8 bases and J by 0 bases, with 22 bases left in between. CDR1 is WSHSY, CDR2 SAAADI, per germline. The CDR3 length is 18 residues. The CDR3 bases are TGCGCCAGCCCTCCGGCGGTTAGACCAATCGCAACTAATGAAAAACTGTTTTTT. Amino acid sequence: CASPPAVRPIATNEKLFF.

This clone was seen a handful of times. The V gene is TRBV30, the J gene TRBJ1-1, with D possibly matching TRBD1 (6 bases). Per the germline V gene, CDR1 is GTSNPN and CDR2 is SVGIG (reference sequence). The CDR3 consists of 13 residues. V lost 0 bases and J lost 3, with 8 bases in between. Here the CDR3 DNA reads TGTGCCTGGAGTGTAGGGGGTGACACTGAAGCTTTCTTT. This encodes CAWSVGGDTEAFF.

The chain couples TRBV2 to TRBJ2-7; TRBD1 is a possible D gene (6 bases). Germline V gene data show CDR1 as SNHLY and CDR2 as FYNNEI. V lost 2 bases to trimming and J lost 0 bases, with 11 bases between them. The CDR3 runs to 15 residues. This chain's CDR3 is CASSELIRGSYEQYF. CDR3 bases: TGTGCCAGCAGTGAATTAATCAGGGGCTCCTACGAGCAGTACTTC. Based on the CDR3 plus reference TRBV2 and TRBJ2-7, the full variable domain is EPEVTQTPSHQVTQMGQEVILRCVPISNHLYFYWYRQILGQKVEFLVSFYNNEISEKSEIFDDQFSVERPDGSNFTLKIRSTKLEDSAMYFCASSELIRGSYEQYFGPGTRLTVT.

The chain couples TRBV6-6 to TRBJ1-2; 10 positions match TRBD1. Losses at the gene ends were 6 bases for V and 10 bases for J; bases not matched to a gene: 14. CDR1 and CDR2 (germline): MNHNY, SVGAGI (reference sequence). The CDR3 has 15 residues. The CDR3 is CASSFSTGGQSAYTF. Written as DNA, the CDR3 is TGTGCCAGCAGCTTCTCGACAGGGGGCCAATCCGCCTACACCTTC.

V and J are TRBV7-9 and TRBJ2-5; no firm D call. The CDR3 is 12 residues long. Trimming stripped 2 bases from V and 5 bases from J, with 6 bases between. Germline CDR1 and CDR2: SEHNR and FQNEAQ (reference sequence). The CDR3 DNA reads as TGTGCCAGCAGCTTATCTGCGGAGACCCAGTACTTC. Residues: CASSLSAETQYF. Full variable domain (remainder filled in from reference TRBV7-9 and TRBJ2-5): DTGVSQNPRHKITKRGQNVTFRCDPISEHNRLYWYRQTLGQGPEFLTYFQNEAQLEKSRLLSDRFSAERPKGSFSTLEIQRTEQGDSAMYLCASSLSAETQYFGPGTRLLVL.

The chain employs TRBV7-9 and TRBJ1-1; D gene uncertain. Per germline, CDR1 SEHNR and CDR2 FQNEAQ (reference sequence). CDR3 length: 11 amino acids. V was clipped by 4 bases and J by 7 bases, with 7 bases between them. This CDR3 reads CASSSIGEAFF. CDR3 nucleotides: TGTGCCAGCAGCTCGATCGGTGAAGCTTTCTTT.

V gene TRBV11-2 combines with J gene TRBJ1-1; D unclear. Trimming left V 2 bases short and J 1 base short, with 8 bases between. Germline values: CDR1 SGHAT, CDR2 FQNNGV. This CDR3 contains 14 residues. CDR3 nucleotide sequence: TGTGCCAGCAGCTTAAGTCGGGGGAACACTGAAGCTTTCTTT. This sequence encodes CASSLSRGNTEAFF. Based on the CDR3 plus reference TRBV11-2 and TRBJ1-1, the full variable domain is EAGVAQSPRYKIIEKRQSVAFWCNPISGHATLYWYQQILGQGPKLLIQFQNNGVVDDSQLPKDRFSAERLKGVDSTLKIQPAKLEDSAVYLCASSLSRGNTEAFFGQGTRLTVV.

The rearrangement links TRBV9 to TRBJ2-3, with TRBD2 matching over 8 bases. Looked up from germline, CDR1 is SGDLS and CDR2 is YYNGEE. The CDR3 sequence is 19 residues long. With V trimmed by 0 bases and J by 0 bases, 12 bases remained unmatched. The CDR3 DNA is TGTGCCAGCAGCGTAGCTGCTGGGGGTAGCGGGGCTAGCACAGATACGCAGTATTTT. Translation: CASSVAAGGSGASTDTQYF.

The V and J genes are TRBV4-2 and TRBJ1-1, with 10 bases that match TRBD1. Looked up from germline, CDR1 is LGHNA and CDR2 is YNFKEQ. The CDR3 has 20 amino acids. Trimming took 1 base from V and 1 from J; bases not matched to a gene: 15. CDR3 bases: TGTGCCAGCAGCCAAGCCCGGGGACAGGGGACAACTGCGGGGAACACTGAAGCTTTCTTT. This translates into CASSQARGQGTTAGNTEAFF.

CDR3: CASSPGQAGSGNTIYF. In nucleotides, the CDR3 is TGCGCCAGCAGCCCTGGACAGGCGGGCTCTGGAAACACCATATATTTT. The gene calls are TRBV5-1 and TRBJ1-3; TRBD1 aligns across 7 bases. Germline V gene data show CDR1 as SGHRS and CDR2 as YFSETQ. V gave up 4 bases and J gave up 0 bases; unmatched junction bases: 7. The CDR3 contains 16 residues.

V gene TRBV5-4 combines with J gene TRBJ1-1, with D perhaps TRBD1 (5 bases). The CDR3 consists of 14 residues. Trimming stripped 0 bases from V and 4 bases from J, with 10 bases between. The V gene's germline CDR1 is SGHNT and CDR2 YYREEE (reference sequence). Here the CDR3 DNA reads TGTGCCAGCAGCTTGGTGGGGGGGGGCACTGAAGCTTTCTTT. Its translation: CASSLVGGGTEAFF.

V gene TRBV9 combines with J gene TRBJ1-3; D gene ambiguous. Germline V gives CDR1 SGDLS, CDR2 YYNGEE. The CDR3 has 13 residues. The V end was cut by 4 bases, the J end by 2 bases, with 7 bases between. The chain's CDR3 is CASSPHTGNTIYF. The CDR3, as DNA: TGTGCCAGCAGCCCTCACACTGGAAACACCATATATTTT.

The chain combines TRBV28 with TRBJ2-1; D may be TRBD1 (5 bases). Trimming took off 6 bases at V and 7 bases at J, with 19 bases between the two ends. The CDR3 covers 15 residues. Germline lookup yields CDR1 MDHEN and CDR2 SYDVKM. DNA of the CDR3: TGTGCCAGCAGGTTAGGGGCAGAGTCAGGAAATGAGCAGTTCTTC. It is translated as CASRLGAESGNEQFF. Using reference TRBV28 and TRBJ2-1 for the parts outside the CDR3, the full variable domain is DVKVTQSSRYLVKRTGEKVFLECVQDMDHENMFWYRQDPGLGLRLIYFSYDVKMKEKGDIPEGYSVSREKKERFSLILESASTNQTSMYLCASRLGAESGNEQFFGPGTRLTVL.